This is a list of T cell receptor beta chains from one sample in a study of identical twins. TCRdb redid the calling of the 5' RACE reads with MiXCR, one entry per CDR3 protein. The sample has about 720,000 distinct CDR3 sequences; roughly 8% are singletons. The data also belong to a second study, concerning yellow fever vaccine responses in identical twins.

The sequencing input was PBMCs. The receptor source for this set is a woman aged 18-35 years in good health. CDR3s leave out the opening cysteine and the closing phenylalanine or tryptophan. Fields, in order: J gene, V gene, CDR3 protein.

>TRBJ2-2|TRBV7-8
ASSAGTGYTGELF
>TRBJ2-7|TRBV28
ASSPPGQGKYEQY
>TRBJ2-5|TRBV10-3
AISESKGRLASRQETQY
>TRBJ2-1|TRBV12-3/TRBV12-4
TFSLARRLGTGYDNEQF
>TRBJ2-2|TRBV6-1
ASISGTGFGELF
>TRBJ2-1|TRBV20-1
SAIPRDYNEQF
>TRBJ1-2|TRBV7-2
ASSFDFYGYT
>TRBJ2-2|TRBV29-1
SVVGQSTGELF
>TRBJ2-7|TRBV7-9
ASSSGGTGSSYEQY
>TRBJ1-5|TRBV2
ASKGAGYSNQPQH
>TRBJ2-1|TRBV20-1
SAGLAGPLREQF
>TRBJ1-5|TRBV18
ASSPMVGSNQPQH
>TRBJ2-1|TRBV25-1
ASSEPSYLGEQF
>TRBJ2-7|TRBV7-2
ASSPPNPRGSYEQY
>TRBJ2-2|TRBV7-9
ASSLKLGLTNTGELF
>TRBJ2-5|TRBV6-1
ASTARFGFRETQY
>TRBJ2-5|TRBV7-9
ASSFRQGKTQY
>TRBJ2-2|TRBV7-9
ASSFRRAANTGELF
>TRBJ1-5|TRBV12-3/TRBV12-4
ASSPEDRGNQPQH
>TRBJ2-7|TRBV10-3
AISEPGRTGYEQY